In this sample, the clone carrying this T cell receptor (beta chain) turned up once. Its antigen is unknown. This entry belongs to a study of T-cell reconstitution after alpha-beta-depleted transplantation in children. Unique molecular identifiers were used to barcode this TCRbeta library. TCRdb used MiXCR to reprocess the PCR reads, holding one entry per CDR3 protein. The profile covers around 300,000 distinct CDR3 sequences, with about a tenth appearing a single time and 7.5% taken by the ten largest. Trimming cost V 4 bases and J 14 bases; bases outside gene matches: 8. Germline V CDR1 and CDR2: SGHTA, FQGNSA. CDR3 size: 14 residues. Study-wide points: Fresh T-cell production supplied most of the T-cell counts and diversity seen one year after transplant. Expanded graft clones, several hundred of them, were reportedly the source of alpha-beta T cells about two months after transplant. At day 60, the high TCRbeta diversity found in some patients originated from recipient T cells and thymic progenitors that had survived.

The J gene is TRBJ2-1, the V gene TRBV7-2; 13 positions agree with TRBD2. The sequence derives from a boy younger than two with acute myeloid leukemia, due to receive a stem cell transplant. Sequences were derived from PBMCs, sampled before TCRalphabeta/CD19-depleted stem cell transplant. The CDR3 nucleotides read TGTGCCAGCAGCTATTGGACTAGCGGGAGTAAGGAGTTCTTC. The encoded protein is CASSYWTSGSKEFF.